What follows describes a single TCR beta chain. This record belongs to a study of OX40 agonist ivuxolimab in advanced cancers. The V and J ends lost 4 bases and 1 base respectively, with 8 bases between them. Germline CDR1 SGHDN, CDR2 FVKESK. The CDR3 is made up of 15 amino acids. Method: immunoSEQ multiplex PCR; TCRdb's copy keeps in-frame clones and lacks some. The table has around 62,000 clones, 85% to 90% seen once. The sample was CD4+ or CD8+ T cells sorted from blood, taken in a trial of the OX40 agonist ivuxolimab. This chain connects TRBV14 to TRBJ2-6; D unresolved. The TCR was taken from an adult with an advanced solid tumor such as melanoma, head and neck, liver or kidney cancer. The DNA of the CDR3 is TGTGCCAGCAGCCGGTGGGGATCTGGGGCCAACGTCCTGACTTTC. Translating it yields CASSRWGSGANVLTF.